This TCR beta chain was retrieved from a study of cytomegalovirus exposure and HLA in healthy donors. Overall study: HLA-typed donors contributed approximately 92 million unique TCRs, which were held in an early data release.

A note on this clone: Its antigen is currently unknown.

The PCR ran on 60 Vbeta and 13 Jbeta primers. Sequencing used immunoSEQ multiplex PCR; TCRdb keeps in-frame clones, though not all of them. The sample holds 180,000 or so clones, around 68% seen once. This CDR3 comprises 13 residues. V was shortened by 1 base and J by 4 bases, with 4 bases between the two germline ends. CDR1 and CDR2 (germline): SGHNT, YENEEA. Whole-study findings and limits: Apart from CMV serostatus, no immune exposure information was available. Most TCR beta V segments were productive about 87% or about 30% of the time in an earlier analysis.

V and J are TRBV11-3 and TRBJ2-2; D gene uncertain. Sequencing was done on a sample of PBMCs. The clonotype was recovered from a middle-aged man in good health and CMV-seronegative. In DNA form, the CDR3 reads TGTGCCAGCAGCTTAGGAGGCACCGGGGAGCTGTTTTTT. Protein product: CASSLGGTGELFF.